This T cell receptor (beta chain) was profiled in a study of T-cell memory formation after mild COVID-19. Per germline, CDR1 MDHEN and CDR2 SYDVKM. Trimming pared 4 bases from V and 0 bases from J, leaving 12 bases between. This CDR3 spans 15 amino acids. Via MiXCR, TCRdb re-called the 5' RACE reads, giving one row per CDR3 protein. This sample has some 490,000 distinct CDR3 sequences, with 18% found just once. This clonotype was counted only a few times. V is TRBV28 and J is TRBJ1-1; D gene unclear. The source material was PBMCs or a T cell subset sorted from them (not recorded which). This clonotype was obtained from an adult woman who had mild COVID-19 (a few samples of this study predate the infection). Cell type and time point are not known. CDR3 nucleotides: TGTGCCAGCAGTTCCGACGGACGGTTGAACACTGAAGCTTTCTTT. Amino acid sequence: CASSSDGRLNTEAFF.